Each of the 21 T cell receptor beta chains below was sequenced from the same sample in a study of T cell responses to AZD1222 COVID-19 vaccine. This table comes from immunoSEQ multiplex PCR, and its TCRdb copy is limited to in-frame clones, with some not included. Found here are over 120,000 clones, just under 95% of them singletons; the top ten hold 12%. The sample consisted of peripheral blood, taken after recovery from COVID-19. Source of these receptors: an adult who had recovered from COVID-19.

CDR3 residues: CASSSLKAGSYEQYF. The CDR3 DNA follows: TGTGCCAGCAGCTCTCTAAAAGCGGGAAGCTACGAGCAGTACTTC. The chain carries TRBV11-2 and TRBJ2-7; 7 bases map to TRBD2. V was pared by 4 bases and J by 3 bases, with 9 bases of the junction left unmatched. CDR1 is SGHAT and CDR2 is FQNNGV in the germline V gene. The CDR3 sequence is 15 residues long. The whole variable domain, filled in from reference TRBV11-2 and TRBJ2-7, reads EAGVAQSPRYKIIEKRQSVAFWCNPISGHATLYWYQQILGQGPKLLIQFQNNGVVDDSQLPKDRFSAERLKGVDSTLKIQPAKLEDSAVYLCASSSLKAGSYEQYFGPGTRLTVT.

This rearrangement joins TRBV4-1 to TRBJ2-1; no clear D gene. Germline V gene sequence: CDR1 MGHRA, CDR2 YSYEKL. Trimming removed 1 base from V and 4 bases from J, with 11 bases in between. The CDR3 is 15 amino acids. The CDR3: CASSQVSGGYNEQFF. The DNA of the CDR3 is TGCGCCAGCAGCCAAGTGTCTGGCGGATACAATGAGCAGTTCTTC.

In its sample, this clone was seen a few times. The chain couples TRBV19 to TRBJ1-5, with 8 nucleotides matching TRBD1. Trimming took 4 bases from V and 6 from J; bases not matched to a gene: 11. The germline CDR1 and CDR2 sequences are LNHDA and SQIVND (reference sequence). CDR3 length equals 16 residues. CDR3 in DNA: TGTGCCAGTAGTAACCTATTGGACAGGGTTGGTCAGCCCCAGCATTTT. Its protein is CASSNLLDRVGQPQHF.

CDR3 DNA sequence: TGTGCCTGGAGTGTACTCCTAGCGGGAGGGCCCAGGAGCTCCTACAATGAGCAGTTCTTC. This encodes CAWSVLLAGGPRSSYNEQFF. The chain is built from TRBV30 and TRBJ2-1; 12 positions match TRBD2. CDR3 length: 20 amino acids. CDR1 is GTSNPN, CDR2 SVGIG, per germline (reference sequence). V dropped 0 bases and J dropped 0; count of bases not matched to a gene: 12.

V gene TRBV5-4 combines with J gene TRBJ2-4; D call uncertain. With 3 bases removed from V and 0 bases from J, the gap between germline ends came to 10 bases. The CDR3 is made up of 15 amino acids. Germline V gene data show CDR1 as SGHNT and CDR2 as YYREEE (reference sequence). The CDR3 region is CASSWRKLAKNIQYF. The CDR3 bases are TGTGCCAGCAGCTGGCGGAAACTAGCCAAAAACATTCAGTACTTC.

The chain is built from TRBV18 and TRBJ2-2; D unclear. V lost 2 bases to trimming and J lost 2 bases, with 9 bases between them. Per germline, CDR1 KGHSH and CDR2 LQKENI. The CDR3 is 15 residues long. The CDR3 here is CASSPTTDNTGELFF. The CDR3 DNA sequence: TGTGCCAGCTCACCAACAACCGACAACACCGGGGAGCTGTTTTTT.

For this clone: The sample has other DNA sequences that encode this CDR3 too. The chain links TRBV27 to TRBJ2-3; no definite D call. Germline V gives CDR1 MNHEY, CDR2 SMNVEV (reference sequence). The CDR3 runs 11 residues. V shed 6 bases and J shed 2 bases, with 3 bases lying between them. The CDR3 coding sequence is TGTGCCAGCAGCTCCACAGATACGCAGTATTTT. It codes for CASSSTDTQYF.

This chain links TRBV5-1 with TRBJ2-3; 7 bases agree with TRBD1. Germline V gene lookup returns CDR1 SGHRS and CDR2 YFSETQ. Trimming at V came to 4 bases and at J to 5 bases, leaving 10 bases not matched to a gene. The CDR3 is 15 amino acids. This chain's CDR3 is CASSPGQDLGDTQYF. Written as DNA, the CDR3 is TGCGCCAGCAGCCCCGGACAGGATTTGGGAGATACGCAGTATTTT.

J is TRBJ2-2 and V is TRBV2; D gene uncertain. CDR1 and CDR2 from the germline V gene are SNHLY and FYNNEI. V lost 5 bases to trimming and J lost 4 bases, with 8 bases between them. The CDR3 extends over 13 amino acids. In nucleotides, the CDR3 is TGTGCCAGCAGTCCCACCACCACCGGGGAGCTGTTTTTT. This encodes CASSPTTTGELFF.

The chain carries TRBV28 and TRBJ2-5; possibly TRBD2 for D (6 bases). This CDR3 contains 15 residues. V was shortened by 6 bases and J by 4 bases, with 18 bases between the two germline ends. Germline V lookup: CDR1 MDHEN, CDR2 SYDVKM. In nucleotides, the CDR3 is TGTGCCAGCAGCTTACGTTCTCCGGGGGTAGAGACCCAGTACTTC. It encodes CASSLRSPGVETQYF.

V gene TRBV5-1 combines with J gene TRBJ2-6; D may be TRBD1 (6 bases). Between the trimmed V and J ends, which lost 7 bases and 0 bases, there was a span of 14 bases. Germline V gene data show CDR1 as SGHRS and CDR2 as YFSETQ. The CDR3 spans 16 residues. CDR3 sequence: CASSNRVGSGANVLTF. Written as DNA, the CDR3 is TGCGCCAGCTCCAACAGGGTGGGCTCTGGGGCCAACGTCCTGACTTTC.

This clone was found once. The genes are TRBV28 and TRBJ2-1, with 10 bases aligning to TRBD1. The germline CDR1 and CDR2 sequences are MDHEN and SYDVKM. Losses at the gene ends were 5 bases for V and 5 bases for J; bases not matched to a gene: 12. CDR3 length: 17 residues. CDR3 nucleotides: TGTGCCAGCAGTCCCCTTCCCGGGACAGGGGTGGACAATGAGCAGTTCTTC. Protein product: CASSPLPGTGVDNEQFF. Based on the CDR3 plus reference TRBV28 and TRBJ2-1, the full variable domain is DVKVTQSSRYLVKRTGEKVFLECVQDMDHENMFWYRQDPGLGLRLIYFSYDVKMKEKGDIPEGYSVSREKKERFSLILESASTNQTSMYLCASSPLPGTGVDNEQFFGPGTRLTVL.

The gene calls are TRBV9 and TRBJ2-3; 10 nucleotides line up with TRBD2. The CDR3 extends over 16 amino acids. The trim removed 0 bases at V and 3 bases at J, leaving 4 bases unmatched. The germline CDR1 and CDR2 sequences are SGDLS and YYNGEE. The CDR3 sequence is CASSVAVAGGTDTQYF. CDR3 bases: TGTGCCAGCAGCGTAGCGGTAGCGGGAGGTACAGATACGCAGTATTTT.

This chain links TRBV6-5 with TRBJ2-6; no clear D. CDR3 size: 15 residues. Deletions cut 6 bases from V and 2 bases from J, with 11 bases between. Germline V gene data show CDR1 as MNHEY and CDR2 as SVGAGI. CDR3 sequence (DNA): TGTGCCAGCAGCGACCGACTGGCTGGGGCCAACGTCCTGACTTTC. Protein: CASSDRLAGANVLTF.

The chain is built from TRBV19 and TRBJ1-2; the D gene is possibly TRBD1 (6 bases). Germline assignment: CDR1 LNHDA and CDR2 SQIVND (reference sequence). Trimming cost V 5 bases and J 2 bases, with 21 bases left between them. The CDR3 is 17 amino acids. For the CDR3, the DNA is TGTGCCAGTAGTCCTTTCGGACAGTCAAGGTACAACTATGGCTACACCTTC. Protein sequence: CASSPFGQSRYNYGYTF.

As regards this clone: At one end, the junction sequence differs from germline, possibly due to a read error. In DNA, the CDR3 is TGTGCTAGCAGCTTAATGACGGGCCGGACCCAGTACTTC. Its protein is CASSLMTGRTQYF. The rearrangement uses TRBV7-7 and TRBJ2-5; D ambiguous. The CDR3 runs 13 residues. In germline, CDR1 is SSHAT, CDR2 FNYEAQ (reference sequence).

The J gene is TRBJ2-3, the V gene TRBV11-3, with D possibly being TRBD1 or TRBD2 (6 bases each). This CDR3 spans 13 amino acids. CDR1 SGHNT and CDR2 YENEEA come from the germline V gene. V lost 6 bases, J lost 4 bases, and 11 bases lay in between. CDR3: CASSRGVADTQYF. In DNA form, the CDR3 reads TGTGCCAGCAGTAGGGGGGTGGCAGATACGCAGTATTTT.

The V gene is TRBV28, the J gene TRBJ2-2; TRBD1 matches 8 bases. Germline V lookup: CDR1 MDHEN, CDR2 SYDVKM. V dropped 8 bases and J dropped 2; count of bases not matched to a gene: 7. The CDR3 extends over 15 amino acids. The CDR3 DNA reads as TGTGCCAGCTCAGTAGGACAGGGCAACACCGGGGAGCTGTTTTTT. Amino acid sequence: CASSVGQGNTGELFF.

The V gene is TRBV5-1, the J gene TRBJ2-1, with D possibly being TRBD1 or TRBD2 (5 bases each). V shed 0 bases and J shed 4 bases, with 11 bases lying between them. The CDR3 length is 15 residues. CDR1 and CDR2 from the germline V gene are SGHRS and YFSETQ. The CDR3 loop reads CASSLAGAGYNEQFF. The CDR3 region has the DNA TGCGCCAGCAGCTTGGCCGGGGCAGGGTACAATGAGCAGTTCTTC.

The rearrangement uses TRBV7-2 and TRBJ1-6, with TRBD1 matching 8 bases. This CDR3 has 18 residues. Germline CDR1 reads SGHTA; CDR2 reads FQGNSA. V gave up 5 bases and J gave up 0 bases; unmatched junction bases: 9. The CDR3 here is CASSDGQGRSSYNSPLHF. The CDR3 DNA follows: TGTGCCAGCAGCGATGGACAGGGCCGGAGCTCCTATAATTCACCCCTCCACTTT.

CDR3 sequence: CAIRSTTGERSNTGELFF. The CDR3 DNA reads as TGTGCCATCAGATCAACGACAGGGGAAAGGTCGAACACCGGGGAGCTGTTTTTT. The chain links TRBV10-3 to TRBJ2-2; 8 bases match TRBD1. In germline, CDR1 is ENHRY, CDR2 SYGVKD. This CDR3 region has 18 residues. The junction had 12 bases not matched to a gene; V was cut back by 6 bases and J by 0 bases.